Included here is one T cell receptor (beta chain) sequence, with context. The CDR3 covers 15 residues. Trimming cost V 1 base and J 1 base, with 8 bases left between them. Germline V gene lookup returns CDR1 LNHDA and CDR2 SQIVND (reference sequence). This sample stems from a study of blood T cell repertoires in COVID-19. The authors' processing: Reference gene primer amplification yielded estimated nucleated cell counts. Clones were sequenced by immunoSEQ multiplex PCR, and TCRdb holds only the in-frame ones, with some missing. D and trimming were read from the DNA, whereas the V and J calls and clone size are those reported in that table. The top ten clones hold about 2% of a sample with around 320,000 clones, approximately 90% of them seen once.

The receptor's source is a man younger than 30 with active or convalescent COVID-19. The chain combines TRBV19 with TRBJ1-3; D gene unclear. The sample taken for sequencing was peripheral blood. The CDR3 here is CASSIGGVSGNTIYF. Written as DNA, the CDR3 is TGTGCCAGTAGTATAGGAGGTGTATCTGGAAACACCATATATTTT.